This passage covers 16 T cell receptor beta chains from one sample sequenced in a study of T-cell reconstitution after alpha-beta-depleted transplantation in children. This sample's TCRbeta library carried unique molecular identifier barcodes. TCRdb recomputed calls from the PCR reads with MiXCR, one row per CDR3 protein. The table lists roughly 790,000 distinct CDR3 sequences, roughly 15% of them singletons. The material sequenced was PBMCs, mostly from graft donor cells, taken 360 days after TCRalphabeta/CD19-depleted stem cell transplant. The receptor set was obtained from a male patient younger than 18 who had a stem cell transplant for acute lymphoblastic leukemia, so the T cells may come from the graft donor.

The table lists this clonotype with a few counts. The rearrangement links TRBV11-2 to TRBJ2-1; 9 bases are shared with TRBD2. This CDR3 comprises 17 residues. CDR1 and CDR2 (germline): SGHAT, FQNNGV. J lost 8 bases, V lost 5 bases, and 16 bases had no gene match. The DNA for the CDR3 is TGTGCCAGCAGCCTACCTGTTCCCGGGACTAGCTTTTATGAGCAGTTCTTC. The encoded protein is CASSLPVPGTSFYEQFF.

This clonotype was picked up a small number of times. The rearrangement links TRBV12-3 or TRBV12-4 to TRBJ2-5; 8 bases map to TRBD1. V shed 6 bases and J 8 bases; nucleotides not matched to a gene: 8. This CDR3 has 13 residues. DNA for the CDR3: TGTGCCAGCAGGTCCGGGACAGGACCCACCCAGTACTTC. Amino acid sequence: CASRSGTGPTQYF.

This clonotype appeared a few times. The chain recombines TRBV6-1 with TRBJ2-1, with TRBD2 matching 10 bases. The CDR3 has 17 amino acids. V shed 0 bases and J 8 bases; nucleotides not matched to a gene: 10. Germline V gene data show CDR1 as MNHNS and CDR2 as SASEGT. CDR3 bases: TGTGCCAGCAGTGAAGCTTTGTGGCTAGCGGGAGTCTATGAGCAGTTCTTC. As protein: CASSEALWLAGVYEQFF.

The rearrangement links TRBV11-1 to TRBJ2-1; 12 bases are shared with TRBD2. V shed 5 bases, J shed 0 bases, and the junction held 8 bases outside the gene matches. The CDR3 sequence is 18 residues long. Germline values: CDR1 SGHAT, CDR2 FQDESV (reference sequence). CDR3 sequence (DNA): TGTGCCAGCAGCCAAACTAGCGGGGGGCCTTACTCCTACAATGAGCAGTTCTTC. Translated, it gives CASSQTSGGPYSYNEQFF.

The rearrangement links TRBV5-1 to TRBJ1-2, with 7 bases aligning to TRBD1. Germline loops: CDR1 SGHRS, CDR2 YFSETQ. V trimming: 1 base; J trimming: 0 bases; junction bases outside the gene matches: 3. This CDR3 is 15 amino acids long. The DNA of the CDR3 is TGCGCCAGCAGCTTGCTGACAGGGACTAACTATGGCTACACCTTC. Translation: CASSLLTGTNYGYTF.

CDR3 DNA: TGTGCCAGCAGCTTAAAAGGGCTCGTAACGGGAGGGCCTTCCTACGAGCAGTACTTC. This codes for CASSLKGLVTGGPSYEQYF. V is TRBV7-3 and J is TRBJ2-7, with 8 bases matching TRBD2. The V segment lost 1 base and the J segment 1 base; nucleotides outside the gene matches: 15. CDR1 is SGHTA, CDR2 FQGTGA, per germline. There are 19 residues in the CDR3. Combining the CDR3 with reference TRBV7-3 and TRBJ2-7 gives the whole variable domain GAGVSQTPSNKVTEKGKYVELRCDPISGHTALYWYRQSLGQGPEFLIYFQGTGAADDSGLPNDRFFAVRPEGSVSTLKIQRTERGDSAVYLCASSLKGLVTGGPSYEQYFGPGTRLTVT.

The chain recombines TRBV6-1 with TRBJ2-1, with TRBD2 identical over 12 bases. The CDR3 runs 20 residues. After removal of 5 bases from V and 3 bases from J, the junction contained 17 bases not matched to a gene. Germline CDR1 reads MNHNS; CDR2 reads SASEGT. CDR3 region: CASSQLHRLAGDDYYNEQFF. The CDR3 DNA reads TGTGCCAGCAGTCAACTGCATCGACTAGCGGGAGACGATTACTACAATGAGCAGTTCTTC.

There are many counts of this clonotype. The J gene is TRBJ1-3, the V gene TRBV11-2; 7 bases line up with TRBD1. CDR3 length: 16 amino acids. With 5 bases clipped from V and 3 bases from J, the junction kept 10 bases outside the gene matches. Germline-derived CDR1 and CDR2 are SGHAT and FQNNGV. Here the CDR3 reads CASSTLSTGYGNTIYF. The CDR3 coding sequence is TGTGCCAGCAGCACCTTATCGACAGGGTATGGAAACACCATATATTTT.

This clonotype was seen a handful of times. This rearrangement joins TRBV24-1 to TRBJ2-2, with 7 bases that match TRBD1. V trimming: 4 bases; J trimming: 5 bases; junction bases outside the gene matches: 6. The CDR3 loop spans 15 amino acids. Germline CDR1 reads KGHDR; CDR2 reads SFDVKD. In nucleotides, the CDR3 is TGTGCCACCAGTGAACAAGGGGGCCGGACCGGGGAGCTGTTTTTT. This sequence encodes CATSEQGGRTGELFF.

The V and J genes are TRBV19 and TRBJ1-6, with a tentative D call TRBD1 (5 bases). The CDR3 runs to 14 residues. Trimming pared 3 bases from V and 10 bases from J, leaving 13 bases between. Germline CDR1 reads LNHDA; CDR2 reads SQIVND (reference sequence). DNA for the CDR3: TGTGCCAGTAGTATTGCTGGGGCACGGTCACCCCTCCACTTT. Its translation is CASSIAGARSPLHF.

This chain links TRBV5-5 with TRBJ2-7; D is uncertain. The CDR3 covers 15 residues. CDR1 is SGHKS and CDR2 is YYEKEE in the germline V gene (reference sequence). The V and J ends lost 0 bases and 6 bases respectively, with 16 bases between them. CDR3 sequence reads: CASSLEPRAPREQYF. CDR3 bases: TGTGCCAGCAGCTTGGAGCCCCGAGCCCCCCGCGAGCAGTACTTC.

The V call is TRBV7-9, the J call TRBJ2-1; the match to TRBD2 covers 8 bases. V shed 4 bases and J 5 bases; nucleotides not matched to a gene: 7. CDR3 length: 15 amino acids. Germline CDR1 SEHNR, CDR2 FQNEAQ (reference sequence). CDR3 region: CASSSRGGEDNEQFF. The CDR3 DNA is TGTGCCAGCAGCTCCCGGGGGGGCGAAGACAATGAGCAGTTCTTC.

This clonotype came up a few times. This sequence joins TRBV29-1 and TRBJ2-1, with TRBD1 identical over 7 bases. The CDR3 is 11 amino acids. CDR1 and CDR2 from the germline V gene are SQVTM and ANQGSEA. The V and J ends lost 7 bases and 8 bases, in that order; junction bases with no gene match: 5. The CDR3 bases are TGCAGCGGGTCACAGGGGTATGAGCAGTTCTTC. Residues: CSGSQGYEQFF.

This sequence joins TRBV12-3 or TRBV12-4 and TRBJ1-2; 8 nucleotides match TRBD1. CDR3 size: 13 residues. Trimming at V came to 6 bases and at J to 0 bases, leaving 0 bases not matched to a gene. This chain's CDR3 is CASRGQANYGYTF. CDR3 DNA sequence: TGTGCCAGCAGGGGACAGGCTAACTATGGCTACACCTTC.

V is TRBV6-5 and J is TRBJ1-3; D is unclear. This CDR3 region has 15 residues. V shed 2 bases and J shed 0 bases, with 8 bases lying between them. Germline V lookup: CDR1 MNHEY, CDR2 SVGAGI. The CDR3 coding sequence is TGTGCCAGCAGTTACGGACGGATCTCTGGAAACACCATATATTTT. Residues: CASSYGRISGNTIYF.

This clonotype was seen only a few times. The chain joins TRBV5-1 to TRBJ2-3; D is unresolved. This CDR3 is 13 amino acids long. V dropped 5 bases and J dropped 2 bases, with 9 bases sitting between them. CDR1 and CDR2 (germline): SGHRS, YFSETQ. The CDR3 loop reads CASRFLPTDTQYF. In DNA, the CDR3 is TGCGCCAGCAGGTTCCTGCCCACAGATACGCAGTATTTT.